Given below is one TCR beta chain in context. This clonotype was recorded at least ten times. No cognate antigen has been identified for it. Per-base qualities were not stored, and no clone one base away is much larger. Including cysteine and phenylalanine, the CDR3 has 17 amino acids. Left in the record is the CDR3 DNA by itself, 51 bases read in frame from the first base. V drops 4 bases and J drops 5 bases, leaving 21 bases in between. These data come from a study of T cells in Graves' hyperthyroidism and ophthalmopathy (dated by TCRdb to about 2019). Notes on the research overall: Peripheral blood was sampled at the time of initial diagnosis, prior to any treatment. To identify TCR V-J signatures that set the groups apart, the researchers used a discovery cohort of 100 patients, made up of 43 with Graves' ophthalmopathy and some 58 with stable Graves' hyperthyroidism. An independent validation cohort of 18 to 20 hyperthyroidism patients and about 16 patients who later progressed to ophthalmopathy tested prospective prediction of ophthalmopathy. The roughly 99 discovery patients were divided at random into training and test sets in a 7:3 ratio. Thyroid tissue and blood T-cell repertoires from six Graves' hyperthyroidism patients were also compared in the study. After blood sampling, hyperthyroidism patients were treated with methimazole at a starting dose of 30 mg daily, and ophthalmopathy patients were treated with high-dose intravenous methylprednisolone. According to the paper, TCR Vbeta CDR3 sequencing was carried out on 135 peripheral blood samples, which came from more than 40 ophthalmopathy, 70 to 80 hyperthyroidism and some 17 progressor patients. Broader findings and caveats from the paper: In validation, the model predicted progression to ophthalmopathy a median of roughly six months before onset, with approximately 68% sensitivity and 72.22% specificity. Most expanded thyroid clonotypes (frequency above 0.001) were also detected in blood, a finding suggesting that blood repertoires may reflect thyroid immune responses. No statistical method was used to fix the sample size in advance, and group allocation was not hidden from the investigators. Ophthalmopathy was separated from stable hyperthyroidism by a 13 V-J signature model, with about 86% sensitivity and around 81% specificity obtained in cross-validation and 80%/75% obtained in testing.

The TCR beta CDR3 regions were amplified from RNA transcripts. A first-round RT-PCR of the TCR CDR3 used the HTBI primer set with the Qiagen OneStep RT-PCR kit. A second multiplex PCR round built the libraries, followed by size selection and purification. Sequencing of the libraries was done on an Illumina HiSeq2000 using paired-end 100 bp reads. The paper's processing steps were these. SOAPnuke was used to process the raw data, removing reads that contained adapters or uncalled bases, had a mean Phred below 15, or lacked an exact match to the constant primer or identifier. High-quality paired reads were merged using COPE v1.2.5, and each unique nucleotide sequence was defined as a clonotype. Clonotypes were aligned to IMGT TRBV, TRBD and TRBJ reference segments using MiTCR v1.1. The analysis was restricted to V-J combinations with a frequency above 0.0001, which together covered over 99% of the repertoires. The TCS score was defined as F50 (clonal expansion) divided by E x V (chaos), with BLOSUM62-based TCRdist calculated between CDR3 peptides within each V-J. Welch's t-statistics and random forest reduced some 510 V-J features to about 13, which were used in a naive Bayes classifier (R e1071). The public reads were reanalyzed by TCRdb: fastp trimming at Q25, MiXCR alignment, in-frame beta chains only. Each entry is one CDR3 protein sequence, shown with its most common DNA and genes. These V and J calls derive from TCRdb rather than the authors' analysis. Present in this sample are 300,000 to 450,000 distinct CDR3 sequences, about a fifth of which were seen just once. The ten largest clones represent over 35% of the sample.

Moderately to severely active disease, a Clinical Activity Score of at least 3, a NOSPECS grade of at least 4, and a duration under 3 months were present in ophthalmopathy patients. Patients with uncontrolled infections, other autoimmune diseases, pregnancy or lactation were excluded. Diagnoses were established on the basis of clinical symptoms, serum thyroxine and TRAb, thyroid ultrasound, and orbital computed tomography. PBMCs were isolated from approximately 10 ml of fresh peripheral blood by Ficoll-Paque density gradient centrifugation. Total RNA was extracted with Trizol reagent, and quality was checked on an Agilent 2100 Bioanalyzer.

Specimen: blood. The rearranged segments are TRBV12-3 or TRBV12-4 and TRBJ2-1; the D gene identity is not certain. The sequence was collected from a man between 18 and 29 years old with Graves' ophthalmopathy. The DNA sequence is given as TGTGCCAGCAGTTCCCAACCGGCCCCACTAATTAACAATGAGCAGTTCTTC. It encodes CASSSQPAPLINNEQFF.